Below, one T cell receptor beta chain is given with its context. Which antigen it targets is not known. Nothing much larger sits one base from this clone, and base qualities are not available. At the junction V is shortened by 4 bases and J by 2 bases, with 10 bases in between. CDR1 and CDR2 are read off the germline V gene as SGHRS and YFSETQ. The CDR3 contains 14 residues, cysteine and phenylalanine counted. Just the 42-base CDR3 DNA is kept, in frame starting at base 1. The data derive from a study of blood T cell repertoires in COVID-19 (dated by TCRdb to the early 2020s). Regarding the complete study: Collaborator samples came from the United States, Italy and Spain and covered acute and convalescent phases of COVID-19. The prospective study material was composed of cDNA or gDNA derived from T cells, B-cell-depleted T cells, or PBMCs. Subjects who had been exposed to COVID-19, were actively infected with it, or had recovered from it provided the deeply sampled blood TCRbeta repertoires that made up the dataset. A freely available public database, intended as a resource for researchers studying the immune response to SARS-CoV-2, is where the repertoires were released. Samples were obtained from the ongoing ImmuneRACE study (first 160 participants) and from some 1,300 subjects provided by 6 global collaborators. Sample metadata almost always included a de-identified subject ID, COVID-19 status, age in years and sex. Where HLA class I and class II types were available, the types were taken from metadata supplied by the sample provider, not from assay-based typing. Points the paper makes about the study in general: The amount of clinical and demographic metadata varied by source and participant and was provided uncurated.

The collaborating institutions used their own protocols to collect whole blood in K2EDTA tubes. Collaborator samples were shipped for TCRbeta analysis as frozen whole blood, isolated PBMCs, or DNA extracted from either sample type. TCRbeta CDR3 regions were amplified from genomic DNA by means of the immunoSEQ Assay, a bias-controlled multiplex PCR. The paper's data handling went like this. Within the assay, amplification of reference gene primers was used to estimate how many nucleated cells each sample contained. Sequence reads were collapsed and filtered to measure the absolute abundance of every unique TCRbeta CDR3 rearrangement. For each sample, productive Simpson clonality was calculated as the square root of Simpson's diversity index over productive rearrangements. Entries here come from immuneACCESS through TCRdb and include only in-frame sequences with V and J called. Some clones fail to appear in such tables; in the studies checked, an unresolved V gene covers under half of the shortfall, and the cause of the remainder is unknown. The V and J calls and the clone size are those of that table, but D and trimming were determined from the DNA. The table for this sample lists about 210,000 clones; 84% of them were counted only once. The ten largest account for approximately 8% of the sample.

The sample comprised peripheral blood. The sequence came from a woman aged 45-59 years with active or convalescent COVID-19. Recombination joined TRBV5-1 with TRBJ2-1; TRBD2 is possibly the D segment (6 matching bases). The CDR3 reads CASSLRTTYNEQFF. The base sequence is TGCGCCAGCAGCCTGCGGACTACCTACAATGAGCAGTTCTTC.